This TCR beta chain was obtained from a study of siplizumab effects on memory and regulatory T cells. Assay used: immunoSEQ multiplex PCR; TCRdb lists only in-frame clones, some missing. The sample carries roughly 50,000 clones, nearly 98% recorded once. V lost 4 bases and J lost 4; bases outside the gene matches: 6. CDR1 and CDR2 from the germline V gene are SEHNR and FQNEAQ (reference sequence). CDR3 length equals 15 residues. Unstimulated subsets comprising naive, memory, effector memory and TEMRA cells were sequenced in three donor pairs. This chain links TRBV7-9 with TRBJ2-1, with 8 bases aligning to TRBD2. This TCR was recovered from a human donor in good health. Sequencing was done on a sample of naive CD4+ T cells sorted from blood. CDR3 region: CASSSAGLEYNEQFF. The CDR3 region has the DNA TGTGCCAGCAGCTCCGCGGGACTAGAGTACAATGAGCAGTTCTTC.